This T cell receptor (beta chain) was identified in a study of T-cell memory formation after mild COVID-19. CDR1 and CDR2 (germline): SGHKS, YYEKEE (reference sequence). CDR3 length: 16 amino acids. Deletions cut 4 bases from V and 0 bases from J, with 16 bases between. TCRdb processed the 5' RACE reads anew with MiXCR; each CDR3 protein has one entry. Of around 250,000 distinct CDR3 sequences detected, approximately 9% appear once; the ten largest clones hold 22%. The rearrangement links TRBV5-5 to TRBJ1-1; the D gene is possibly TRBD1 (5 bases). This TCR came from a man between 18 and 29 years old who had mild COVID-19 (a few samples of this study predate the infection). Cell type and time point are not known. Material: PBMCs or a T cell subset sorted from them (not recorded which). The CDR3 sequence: CASSLRQTAMNTEAFF. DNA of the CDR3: TGTGCCAGCAGCCTTAGGCAGACAGCGATGAACACTGAAGCTTTCTTT.